In this sample, the clone carrying this T cell receptor beta chain turned up many times. The antigen is not known. The sample is drawn from a study of tumor-infiltrating lymphocytes in primary liver carcinoma. Study conclusions and caveats: Researchers found tumor-adjacent and tumor-blood pairs overlapped less than tumor region pairs.

Co-extraction of both nucleic acids (RNA and DNA) used roughly 18-34 mg of unsorted bulk tissue. Patients carried chronic HBV infection without prior treatment. Reverse transcription of roughly 480 ng total RNA with a constant-region primer produced TCR beta cDNA. Sequencing libraries for TCR beta derived from three nested multiplex PCR rounds that used slightly modified ARM-PCR. TCRdb re-called the multiplex PCR reads through MiXCR, storing one row per CDR3 protein. The sample lists 90,000 to 150,000 distinct CDR3 sequences; approximately 68% were seen once. The TCR originated in a woman aged 60 to 75 with primary liver carcinoma and hepatitis B virus infection. Sequenced: tumor-adjacent normal liver tissue.

CDR3 sequence: CASSLVGTSGGFYNEQFF. CDR3 DNA: TGTGCCAGCAGCTTGGTTGGGACTAGCGGGGGGTTCTACAATGAGCAGTTCTTC. This rearrangement joins TRBV5-5 to TRBJ2-1; 15 bases line up with TRBD2. The CDR3 runs 18 residues. The ends lost 0 bases at V and 3 bases at J; junction bases unmatched: 4. Germline assignment: CDR1 SGHKS and CDR2 YYEKEE (reference sequence).